The source of this TCR beta chain is a study of control samples from healthy donors and cancer patients. Libraries were prepared by immunoSEQ multiplex PCR; TCRdb keeps only in-frame clonotypes and omits some of them. The sample has 150,000 to 200,000 clones, roughly 94% seen once. Germline-derived CDR1 and CDR2 are KGHDR and SFDVKD. V lost 1 base, J lost 0 bases, and 5 bases lay in between. The CDR3 loop spans 14 amino acids. This receptor was identified in a man in his fifties or sixties with colorectal cancer. The sequenced sample was PBMCs. V is TRBV24-1 and J is TRBJ1-2; D is unclear. The CDR3 spells CATSDFGTNYGYTF. As DNA, the CDR3 is TGTGCCACCAGTGATTTCGGGACTAACTATGGCTACACCTTC.